These 21 T cell receptor beta chains were sequenced from one sample in a study of T cells after yellow fever vaccination. TCRdb re-analysed the 5' RACE reads in MiXCR, keeping a single row per CDR3 protein. The sample includes about 300,000 distinct CDR3 sequences, roughly 7% of them seen just once. Sequences were derived from PBMCs, sampled roughly 45 days after the first yellow fever vaccination. Receptors were obtained from a man younger than 30 who received the YFV17D yellow fever vaccine.

There are many counts of this clonotype. The chain carries TRBV15 and TRBJ2-7; possible D gene TRBD2, 6 bases. The ends were cut back, 5 bases at V and 6 bases at J, with 11 bases in the middle. Germline V gene lookup returns CDR1 LNHNV and CDR2 YYDKDF (reference sequence). This CDR3 has 12 residues. The CDR3 protein is CATSLVGGEQYV. DNA of the CDR3: TGTGCCACCAGCCTGGTGGGGGGCGAGCAGTACGTC.

This clonotype was detected a few times. The V gene is TRBV18, the J gene TRBJ2-5; D is possibly TRBD1 (5 bases). This CDR3 comprises 14 residues. Germline CDR1 KGHSH, CDR2 LQKENI. V was trimmed by 0 bases and J by 5 bases, leaving 10 bases between them. CDR3 protein: CASSPPPKGETQYF. The CDR3 region has the DNA TGTGCCAGCTCACCACCCCCGAAGGGGGAGACCCAGTACTTC.

This clonotype appeared once. A much larger clone differs from this one at a single base, so this may be a read error. The rearrangement joins TRBV4-3 to TRBJ1-6; D is unclear. Germline V lookup: CDR1 LGHNA, CDR2 YSLEER. This CDR3 spans 13 amino acids. The CDR3 sequence: CASSLTNNSPFHF. CDR3 coding DNA: TGCGCCAGCAGCCTTACAAATAATTCACCCTTCCACTTT.

This clonotype showed up many times. The chain has TRBV7-9 and TRBJ2-2, with 14 bases fitting TRBD2. Trimming cost V 5 bases and J 7 bases; bases outside gene matches: 9. CDR3 length equals 17 residues. The germline V gene has CDR1 SEHNR and CDR2 FQNEAQ (reference sequence). DNA for the CDR3: TGTGCCAGCAGCCCCGGACTAGCGGGGGGATTGGACGGGGAGCTGTTTTTT. This codes for CASSPGLAGGLDGELFF.

This clonotype appeared a few times. The chain is built from TRBV11-1 and TRBJ2-3; 10 bases match TRBD2. The CDR3 consists of 17 residues. J gave up 0 bases and V 3 bases, and 6 bases lay outside the gene matches. The V gene's germline CDR1 is SGHAT and CDR2 FQDESV (reference sequence). As DNA, the CDR3 is TGTGCCAGCAGCTTGGAACTAGCGGGGTTAAGCACAGATACGCAGTATTTT. It specifies CASSLELAGLSTDTQYF.

The rearrangement joins TRBV11-3 to TRBJ1-1; D uncertain. V dropped 5 bases and J dropped 2 bases, with 6 bases sitting between them. The germline V gene encodes CDR1 SGHNT and CDR2 YENEEA. This CDR3 has 12 residues. The CDR3 region is CASSDVNTEAFF. As DNA, the CDR3 is TGTGCCAGCAGCGACGTTAACACTGAAGCTTTCTTT.

This clonotype was detected only a few times. V gene TRBV11-2 combines with J gene TRBJ2-5; tentative D call: TRBD1 (6 bases). Germline CDR1 and CDR2: SGHAT and FQNNGV. This CDR3 has 18 amino acids. V lost 4 bases, J lost 5 bases, and 26 bases lay in between. The CDR3 region has the DNA TGTGCCAGCAGCTCCCGGACCAGGGGAAACCGTTTTAGTGAGACCCAGTACTTC. Translation: CASSSRTRGNRFSETQYF. The complete variable domain, with remaining parts taken from reference TRBV11-2 and TRBJ2-5, reads EAGVAQSPRYKIIEKRQSVAFWCNPISGHATLYWYQQILGQGPKLLIQFQNNGVVDDSQLPKDRFSAERLKGVDSTLKIQPAKLEDSAVYLCASSSRTRGNRFSETQYFGPGTRLLVL.

Ten or more counts support this clonotype. The chain uses TRBV5-6 and TRBJ2-6, with D maybe TRBD2 (5 bases). V lost 2 bases and J 2 bases, leaving 11 bases between the germline ends. CDR1 is SGHDT and CDR2 is YYEEEE in the germline V gene. There are 16 residues in the CDR3. DNA of the CDR3: TGTGCCAGCAGCTTTGGAGGACGGACTGGGGCCAACGTCCTGACTTTC. It translates to CASSFGGRTGANVLTF.

This clonotype was observed a handful of times. The V call is TRBV21-1, the J call TRBJ2-7; the D call of TRBD1 is as the table states it, not checked on the DNA. TRBV21-1 is an annotated pseudogene. The CDR3 totals 17 residues. The CDR3 nucleotides are TGTGCCAGCAGCAACGTGACCGGGGACAGGGATACGGGCGAGCAGTACGTC. It yields the protein CASSNVTGDRDTGEQYV.

This clonotype was picked up a small number of times. The J gene is TRBJ1-1, the V gene TRBV6-1, with 7 bases identical to TRBD1. This CDR3 is built from 12 residues. Germline lookup yields CDR1 MNHNS and CDR2 SASEGT. The J segment lost 9 bases and the V segment lost 3 bases, leaving 4 bases of the junction unmatched. CDR3 sequence (DNA): TGTGCCAGCAGTGAGACAGGGATAAAAGCTTTCTTT. As protein: CASSETGIKAFF.

This clonotype was counted only a few times. The chain joins TRBV7-2 to TRBJ2-7; no reliable D call. The CDR3 is 15 amino acids. In germline, CDR1 is SGHTA, CDR2 FQGNSA. V gave up 5 bases and J gave up 4 bases, with 18 bases separating them. In DNA, the CDR3 is TGTGCCAGCAGCCCCTCCTCCTCCTCCCTGTACGAGCAGTACTTC. Amino acid sequence: CASSPSSSSLYEQYF.

The V gene is TRBV20-1, the J gene TRBJ2-7; D is tentatively TRBD1 or TRBD2 (6 bases each). V was clipped by 6 bases and J by 2 bases, with 14 bases between them. The CDR3 extends over 13 amino acids. CDR1 and CDR2 from the germline V gene are DFQATT and SNEGSKA (reference sequence). CDR3 in DNA: TGCAGTGCCGGGGGCGGCGCAGCCTACGAGCAGTACGTC. Its protein is CSAGGGAAYEQYV.

This clonotype was seen more than once but under ten times. The rearrangement joins TRBV18 to TRBJ2-7, with a possible D match to TRBD1 (6 bases). This CDR3 comprises 15 residues. Germline CDR1 is KGHSH and CDR2 is LQKENI. V lost 1 base and J 0 bases, leaving 10 bases between the germline ends. The CDR3 coding sequence is TGTGCCAGCTCACCACGAGACAGGTTCTCCTACGAGCAGTACTTC. Its translation: CASSPRDRFSYEQYF. Full variable domain (outside the CDR3, taken from reference TRBV18 and TRBJ2-7): NAGVMQNPRHLVRRRGQEARLRCSPMKGHSHVYWYRQLPEEGLKFMVYLQKENIIDESGMPKERFSAEFPKEGPSILRIQQVVRGDSAAYFCASSPRDRFSYEQYFGPGTRLTVT.

J is TRBJ2-3 and V is TRBV9; 13 positions agree with TRBD2. Trimming removed 2 bases from V and 7 bases from J; junction bases left unmatched: 10. Germline assignment: CDR1 SGDLS and CDR2 YYNGEE. The CDR3 has 17 residues. For the CDR3, the DNA is TGTGCCAGCAGCGTTACCTTCGGACTAGCGGGGGATCATACGCAGTATTTT. This codes for CASSVTFGLAGDHTQYF.

The V gene is TRBV4-1, the J gene TRBJ2-7, with 7 positions matching TRBD1. The CDR3 consists of 14 residues. CDR1 is MGHRA and CDR2 is YSYEKL in the germline V gene. With V trimmed by 1 base and J by 2 bases, 2 bases remained unmatched. The CDR3 protein is CASSQGTGTYEQYV. The CDR3 region has the DNA TGCGCCAGCAGCCAAGGGACAGGCACCTACGAGCAGTACGTC.

This chain links TRBV4-3 with TRBJ2-6; 13 bases are a match to TRBD2. Trimming took 0 bases from V and 4 from J; bases not matched to a gene: 6. This CDR3 comprises 19 residues. Germline lookup yields CDR1 LGHNA and CDR2 YSLEER. CDR3 amino acids: CASSQEKLAGGPGANVLTF. The CDR3 coding sequence is TGCGCCAGCAGCCAAGAAAAACTAGCGGGGGGGCCCGGGGCCAACGTCCTGACTTTC.

This clonotype appeared a few times. This rearrangement joins TRBV20-1 to TRBJ2-5, with 10 bases identical to TRBD2. The germline gives CDR1 DFQATT, CDR2 SNEGSKA (reference sequence). Trimming removed 7 bases from V and 4 bases from J; junction bases left unmatched: 9. This CDR3 is built from 14 residues. CDR3 DNA sequence: TGCAGTGGAGGGGGGCTAGCGGGGGTAGAGACCCAGTACTTC. It translates to CSGGGLAGVETQYF.

This clonotype was observed a few times. The J gene is TRBJ2-7, the V gene TRBV6-2 or TRBV6-3; either TRBD1 or TRBD2 may fit D (6 bases each). Germline V CDR1 and CDR2: MNHEY, SVGEGT. With 10 bases removed from V and 1 base from J, the gap between germline ends came to 20 bases. The length of the CDR3 is 15 residues. CDR3 in DNA: TGTGCCACCCATCAACGGGGGCGACCTTCCTACGAGCAGTACTTC. This translates into CATHQRGRPSYEQYF.

The V call is TRBV5-4, the J call TRBJ1-2; D is undetermined. Trimming cost V 7 bases and J 8 bases, with 15 bases left between them. The CDR3 spans 12 residues. Germline-derived CDR1 and CDR2 are SGHNT and YYREEE (reference sequence). The CDR3 spells CASGVGRAGYTF. CDR3 sequence (DNA): TGTGCCAGCGGGGTTGGGCGAGCGGGCTACACCTTC.

This clonotype was recorded a few times. The chain combines TRBV7-2 with TRBJ2-2; 8 bases map to TRBD2. CDR1 and CDR2 from the germline V gene are SGHTA and FQGNSA. This CDR3 comprises 15 residues. Trimming took 10 bases from V and 3 from J; bases not matched to a gene: 10. The CDR3 is CATSAGDRYTGELFF. CDR3 in DNA: TGTGCCACTTCAGCGGGGGACCGCTACACCGGGGAGCTGTTTTTT.

This clonotype occurred many times. The genes are TRBV7-3 and TRBJ1-2; maybe TRBD1 (5 bases). The CDR3 covers 13 residues. From germline, CDR1 is SGHTA and CDR2 FQGTGA. Trimming left V 4 bases short and J 13 bases short, with 19 bases between. Here the CDR3 reads CASSSPYDRAPTF. The CDR3 DNA is TGTGCCAGCAGCTCCCCTTACGACAGAGCACCCACCTTC.